This entry lists 25 T cell receptor beta chains sequenced from one sample in a study of T cell clonotyping in hematopoietic cell transplantation. Generated by immunoSEQ multiplex PCR, the TCRdb table keeps only in-frame clones and is missing some. The sample holds 5,000 to 5,500 clones, around 27% seen once. The sample was peripheral blood mononuclear cells, taken 180 days after allogeneic stem cell transplant. The receptor set was obtained from a male patient aged 35-50 years who had an allogeneic stem cell transplant from an unrelated donor, so the T cells may come from the graft donor. Some clones in this sample may be carry-over from other donors' samples.

The chain uses TRBV7-2 and TRBJ2-7, with a tentative D call TRBD2 (6 bases). Per the germline V gene, CDR1 is SGHTA and CDR2 is FQGNSA. This CDR3 spans 13 amino acids. Trimming shortened V by 3 bases and J by 3 bases, and 9 bases separated the two germline ends. CDR3 in amino acids: CASSLGRDYEQYF. In DNA, the CDR3 is TGTGCCAGCAGCTTGGGGCGGGACTACGAGCAGTACTTC.

The rearrangement links TRBV29-1 to TRBJ1-1, with D perhaps TRBD1 (6 bases). This CDR3 comprises 13 residues. Trimming removed 6 bases from V and 0 bases from J, with 11 bases in between. Germline CDR1 is SQVTM and CDR2 is ANQGSEA. CDR3 nucleotides: TGCAGCGTGACAGGTCGGGTGAACACTGAAGCTTTCTTT. It specifies CSVTGRVNTEAFF.

Comments on this clone: A read error may account for a junction end that differs from germline. The genes are TRBV30 and TRBJ1-3; a weak D match, TRBD1 (5 bases). The germline V gene has CDR1 GTSNPN and CDR2 SVGIG (reference sequence). The CDR3 is 17 amino acids. The CDR3 reads CAWSEFGAGSSGNTIYF. Here the CDR3 DNA reads TGCGCCTGGAGTGAGTTTGGCGCAGGGAGCTCTGGAAACACCATATATTTT.

The chain is built from TRBV5-6 and TRBJ2-5; maybe TRBD1 (5 bases). Trimming stripped 2 bases from V and 4 bases from J, with 12 bases between. In germline, CDR1 is SGHDT, CDR2 YYEEEE. This CDR3 is built from 14 residues. CDR3 nucleotides: TGTGCCAGCAGCTTCCCAGGGCAGGTAGAGACCCAGTACTTC. This codes for CASSFPGQVETQYF.

V usage is TRBV29-1 and J usage is TRBJ2-5, with 9 nucleotides matching TRBD2. V dropped 1 base and J dropped 5; count of bases not matched to a gene: 8. The CDR3 is 15 amino acids. CDR1 and CDR2 from the germline V gene are SQVTM and ANQGSEA. The CDR3 DNA reads as TGCAGCGTTGAAGGGTTAGGCGGGGGGGATGAGACCCAGTACTTC. Its translation is CSVEGLGGGDETQYF.

With regard to this clone: This same CDR3 is encoded by further DNA sequences in the sample. The V gene is TRBV28, the J gene TRBJ1-5; 7 bases line up with TRBD1. CDR3 length: 14 residues. After removal of 6 bases from V and 2 bases from J, the junction contained 4 bases not matched to a gene. Germline CDR1 MDHEN, CDR2 SYDVKM. The CDR3: CASSLDRGNQPQHF. The CDR3 DNA is TGTGCCAGCAGCCTAGACAGGGGCAATCAGCCCCAGCATTTT.

The chain joins TRBV4-2 to TRBJ1-1; D is ambiguous. Germline values: CDR1 LGHNA, CDR2 YNFKEQ. V lost 5 bases, J lost 0 bases, and 13 bases lay in between. CDR3 length equals 15 residues. CDR3 nucleotide sequence: TGTGCCAGCAGCGCCGAGCCGGCTATGAACACTGAAGCTTTCTTT. It is translated as CASSAEPAMNTEAFF.

The CDR3 coding sequence is TGTGCCAGCAGCATAGGAGGGGGTACGAACGAGCAGTACTTC. Translating it yields CASSIGGGTNEQYF. The chain has TRBV7-2 and TRBJ2-7; D may be TRBD1 or TRBD2 (6 bases each). This CDR3 contains 14 residues. The V end was cut by 5 bases, the J end by 5 bases, with 16 bases between. Germline CDR1 is SGHTA and CDR2 is FQGNSA.

The gene calls are TRBV7-2 and TRBJ2-1; D is perhaps TRBD1 or TRBD2 (5 bases each). The V gene lost 6 bases and the J gene lost 1 base, with 16 bases spanning the gap. The CDR3 has 16 amino acids. CDR1 and CDR2 (germline): SGHTA, FQGNSA. The CDR3, as DNA: TGTGCCAGCAGTCAAACGGGGACCTTGTCCTACAATGAGCAGTTCTTC. Translation: CASSQTGTLSYNEQFF.

The chain combines TRBV6-6 with TRBJ1-1, with 7 positions matching TRBD1. V lost 7 bases and J lost 0; bases outside the gene matches: 5. The CDR3 covers 14 residues. Germline CDR1 reads MNHNY; CDR2 reads SVGAGI (reference sequence). The CDR3 protein is CASTPTGLNTEAFF. In nucleotides, the CDR3 is TGTGCCAGCACCCCGACAGGGTTGAACACTGAAGCTTTCTTT.

In its sample, this clone was seen a few times. The V gene is TRBV30, the J gene TRBJ2-7; D gene uncertain. The CDR3 totals 12 residues. V dropped 3 bases and J dropped 5 bases, with 11 bases sitting between them. Germline CDR1 and CDR2: GTSNPN and SVGIG (reference sequence). This CDR3 is CAWSARIDEQYF. As DNA, the CDR3 is TGTGCCTGGAGCGCCCGGATTGACGAGCAGTACTTC.

This clone has just a few counts. The genes are TRBV28 and TRBJ2-7; D is possibly TRBD1 (5 bases). CDR1 and CDR2 from the germline V gene are MDHEN and SYDVKM. CDR3 length: 12 residues. Between the trimmed V and J ends, which lost 6 bases and 6 bases, there was a span of 12 bases. In nucleotides, the CDR3 is TGTGCCAGCAGAGACCCAGGGATCGAGCAGTACTTC. Its translation is CASRDPGIEQYF.

This chain joins TRBV29-1 and TRBJ2-1; maybe TRBD1 (5 bases). The ends were cut back, 4 bases at V and 3 bases at J, with 10 bases in the middle. This CDR3 is 13 amino acids long. The germline CDR1 and CDR2 sequences are SQVTM and ANQGSEA. CDR3 protein: CSVVKGDYNEQFF. CDR3 nucleotides: TGCAGCGTTGTAAAAGGGGACTACAATGAGCAGTTCTTC.

V gene TRBV10-3 combines with J gene TRBJ1-5; 7 nucleotides align to TRBD1. The J segment lost 5 bases and the V segment lost 11 bases, leaving 9 bases of the junction unmatched. The V gene's germline CDR1 is ENHRY and CDR2 SYGVKD. The CDR3 runs to 13 residues. The CDR3 is CAGRDRLDQPQHF. The DNA of the CDR3 is TGTGCCGGCCGGGACAGATTAGATCAGCCCCAGCATTTT.

This clone was counted between two and nine times. V is TRBV11-2 and J is TRBJ2-5; D is perhaps TRBD2 (5 bases). CDR1 and CDR2 (germline): SGHAT, FQNNGV. CDR3 size: 14 residues. Trimming stripped 5 bases from V and 5 bases from J, with 15 bases between. The CDR3 bases are TGTGCCAGCAGCCCCCTTCTAGGCGGGGAGACCCAGTACTTC. It encodes CASSPLLGGETQYF. The full variable domain, with the rest looked up from reference TRBV11-2 and TRBJ2-5, is EAGVAQSPRYKIIEKRQSVAFWCNPISGHATLYWYQQILGQGPKLLIQFQNNGVVDDSQLPKDRFSAERLKGVDSTLKIQPAKLEDSAVYLCASSPLLGGETQYFGPGTRLLVL.

This rearrangement joins TRBV30 to TRBJ2-3; either TRBD1 or TRBD2 may supply D (5 bases each). CDR1 and CDR2 (germline): GTSNPN, SVGIG (reference sequence). The ends were cut back, 7 bases at V and 3 bases at J, with 14 bases in the middle. This CDR3 contains 13 residues. In DNA form, the CDR3 reads TGTGCCTATGAGCTGGGGGAAACAGATACGCAGTATTTT. It encodes CAYELGETDTQYF.

This clone occurred a few times. The chain is built from TRBV27 and TRBJ1-6, with a weak D call TRBD1 (5 bases). CDR3 length equals 14 residues. The germline V gene encodes CDR1 MNHEY and CDR2 SMNVEV (reference sequence). V dropped 6 bases and J dropped 6 bases, with 12 bases sitting between them. Here the CDR3 reads CASRGEVINSPLHF. DNA of the CDR3: TGTGCCAGCAGGGGGGAAGTGATTAATTCACCCCTCCACTTT.

This clone has a single count. The gene calls are TRBV4-3 and TRBJ1-3; tentative D call: TRBD1 (5 bases). The CDR3 sequence is 16 residues long. V lost 4 bases and J lost 0, with 13 bases in between. CDR1 and CDR2 from the germline V gene are LGHNA and YSLEER. The DNA for the CDR3 is TGCGCCAGCAGCCCGAACAGGATACCCTCTGGAAACACCATATATTTT. This codes for CASSPNRIPSGNTIYF.

The chain combines TRBV30 with TRBJ2-7; TRBD1 agrees at 8 bases. V was pared by 4 bases and J by 12 bases, with 11 bases of the junction left unmatched. Germline CDR1 reads GTSNPN; CDR2 reads SVGIG (reference sequence). The CDR3 is made up of 12 amino acids. DNA for the CDR3: TGTGCCTGGACCTCGGGGACAGGCCAGGGGTACTTC. It translates to CAWTSGTGQGYF. Full variable domain (rest looked up from reference TRBV30 and TRBJ2-7): SQTIHQWPATLVQPVGSPLSLECTVEGTSNPNLYWYRQAAGRGLQLLFYSVGIGQISSEVPQNLSASRPQDRQFILSSKKLLLSDSGFYLCAWTSGTGQGYFGPGTRLTVT.

This clone came up a few times. V is TRBV30 and J is TRBJ2-7; 7 bases are a match to TRBD1. CDR3 length equals 14 residues. Germline V gives CDR1 GTSNPN, CDR2 SVGIG (reference sequence). Germline trimming cut 0 bases from V and 3 bases from J; bases unmatched to any gene: 5. CDR3: CAWSVSDRYYEQYF. CDR3 bases: TGTGCCTGGAGTGTATCGGACAGGTACTACGAGCAGTACTTC.

The CDR3 here is CSGSPGWGDTQYF. CDR3 coding DNA: TGCAGCGGCAGCCCTGGATGGGGAGATACGCAGTATTTT. V is TRBV29-1 and J is TRBJ2-3, with D unclear. V was trimmed by 7 bases and J by 5 bases, leaving 16 bases between them. Germline assignment: CDR1 SQVTM and CDR2 ANQGSEA. This CDR3 contains 13 residues.

The sample holds a few counts of this clone. The chain carries TRBV30 and TRBJ2-7, with 8 bases matching TRBD1. Germline CDR1 reads GTSNPN; CDR2 reads SVGIG (reference sequence). V lost 3 bases and J lost 6; bases outside the gene matches: 1. CDR3 size: 11 residues. In DNA form, the CDR3 reads TGTGCCTGGAGACAGGGGGGCGAGCAGTACTTC. As protein: CAWRQGGEQYF.

The J gene is TRBJ1-4, the V gene TRBV4-1, with TRBD1 matching 8 bases. Germline values: CDR1 MGHRA, CDR2 YSYEKL. This CDR3 has 15 residues. V lost 4 bases to trimming and J lost 4 bases; unmatched junction nucleotides: 5. The CDR3 DNA reads TGCGCCAGCAGCCTCCAGGGGGCGGGTAATGAAAAACTGTTTTTT. Protein sequence: CASSLQGAGNEKLFF.

The chain links TRBV5-1 to TRBJ2-1, with 11 bases matching TRBD1. After removal of 7 bases from V and 0 bases from J, the junction contained 0 bases not matched to a gene. CDR1 and CDR2 (germline): SGHRS, YFSETQ. CDR3 size: 14 residues. CDR3 nucleotides: TGCGCCAGCGGGACAGGGGGCTCCTACAATGAGCAGTTCTTC. Translated: CASGTGGSYNEQFF.

The chain links TRBV5-1 to TRBJ1-2, with D perhaps matching TRBD1 (5 bases). Germline V gives CDR1 SGHRS, CDR2 YFSETQ. The CDR3 has 14 amino acids. Trimming took off 0 bases at V and 6 bases at J, with 12 bases between the two ends. The CDR3 nucleotides read TGCGCCAGCAGCTTGGGACGCCGGGGGGATGGCTACACCTTC. This codes for CASSLGRRGDGYTF.